Below are 8 T cell receptor beta chains sequenced from a single sample in a study of cytomegalovirus exposure and HLA in healthy donors. In the PCR, 60 Vbeta and 13 Jbeta primers were used. Sequenced by immunoSEQ multiplex PCR; TCRdb stores in-frame clones only, minus some. The sample contains approximately 180,000 clones, roughly four fifths of which appear only once. Sequencing was done on a sample of PBMCs. The origin of the receptors is a woman between 18 and 29 years old in good health and CMV-seropositive.

The J gene is TRBJ1-4, the V gene TRBV15; D remains unclear. Germline CDR1 is LNHNV and CDR2 is YYDKDF (reference sequence). The ends were cut back, 0 bases at V and 3 bases at J, with 8 bases in the middle. CDR3 length: 15 residues. As DNA, the CDR3 is TGTGCCACCAGCAGAGATACCGGGTCTAATGAAAAACTGTTTTTT. Translation: CATSRDTGSNEKLFF. Full variable domain (outside the CDR3, taken from reference TRBV15 and TRBJ1-4): DAMVIQNPRYQVTQFGKPVTLSCSQTLNHNVMYWYQQKSSQAPKLLFHYYDKDFNNEADTPDNFQSRRPNTSFCFLDIRSPGLGDTAMYLCATSRDTGSNEKLFFGSGTQLSVL.

The chain recombines TRBV10-3 with TRBJ2-7; 8 bases fit TRBD1. The V gene end was trimmed by 10 bases and the J gene end by 5 bases; junction bases not matched to a gene: 7. Germline CDR1 reads ENHRY; CDR2 reads SYGVKD. The CDR3 extends over 12 amino acids. This CDR3 reads CATEQGGHEQYF. CDR3 in DNA: TGTGCCACGGAACAGGGGGGACACGAGCAGTACTTC.

The rearrangement uses TRBV19 and TRBJ1-3; D is perhaps TRBD1 (5 bases). Germline-derived CDR1 and CDR2 are LNHDA and SQIVND (reference sequence). V was trimmed by 0 bases and J by 8 bases, leaving 14 bases between them. There are 15 residues in the CDR3. The CDR3 region has the DNA TGTGCCAGTAGTATAGAGGGCAGGGCGGAAGACACCATATATTTT. Translation: CASSIEGRAEDTIYF.

The J gene is TRBJ2-3, the V gene TRBV27; D may be TRBD1 (6 bases). From germline, CDR1 is MNHEY and CDR2 SMNVEV (reference sequence). V dropped 2 bases and J dropped 0 bases, with 9 bases sitting between them. CDR3 length equals 15 residues. CDR3 in DNA: TGTGCCAGCAGTTTAAACAGGGCGAGCACAGATACGCAGTATTTT. Translated, it gives CASSLNRASTDTQYF.

The chain has TRBV7-9 and TRBJ2-1, with 8 bases that match TRBD1. Germline V gene data show CDR1 as SEHNR and CDR2 as FQNEAQ (reference sequence). V lost 4 bases, J lost 5 bases, and 7 bases stayed unmatched. This CDR3 contains 15 residues. CDR3 in amino acids: CASSSVGTGNNEQFF. The CDR3 DNA sequence: TGTGCCAGCAGCTCCGTCGGGACAGGAAACAATGAGCAGTTCTTC.

The chain uses TRBV6-1 and TRBJ1-6; possibly TRBD1 for D (6 bases). The V end was cut by 4 bases, the J end by 14 bases, with 15 bases between. Germline V gives CDR1 MNHNS, CDR2 SASEGT. This CDR3 contains 13 residues. The CDR3 reads CASSGYKGGALHF. CDR3 DNA: TGTGCCAGCAGTGGGTATAAGGGGGGGGCCCTCCACTTT.

The V and J genes are TRBV5-4 and TRBJ1-1; tentative D call: TRBD1 (5 bases). With 7 bases removed from V and 2 bases from J, the gap between germline ends came to 15 bases. Germline CDR1 is SGHNT and CDR2 is YYREEE (reference sequence). The CDR3 contains 14 residues. DNA for the CDR3: TGTGCCAGCCAGCGGGCAGGGACTAACACTGAAGCTTTCTTT. It yields the protein CASQRAGTNTEAFF.

The chain employs TRBV10-1 and TRBJ2-7; the D gene is possibly TRBD2 (6 bases). The CDR3 is 12 residues long. CDR1 WNHNN and CDR2 SYGVQD come from the germline V gene (reference sequence). Trimming removed 6 bases at V and 2 bases at J, with 8 bases between. In DNA, the CDR3 is TGCGCCAGCAGCGGGGGAGCCTACGAGCAGTACTTC. Protein product: CASSGGAYEQYF.